This T cell receptor (beta chain) was sequenced in a study of CD8+CD57+ T cells in acquired aplastic anemia. The overall study: Sorted CD4+ and CD8+ cells yielded about 3 ug of DNA on average.

General observations from the study: Patients and controls turned out to have 25 to 35 CD8+ CDR3 sequences in common.

Template material for TCR beta VDJ and CDR3 profiling consisted of genomic DNA. TCRdb reanalysed the reads using MiXCR and keeps one entry per CDR3 protein. The top ten clones hold roughly 46% of a sample with 200,000 or so distinct CDR3 sequences, around 66% of them seen once. In the case of this clonotype: Its antigen is undetermined.

The CDR3 totals 15 residues. Between the trimmed V and J ends, which lost 4 bases and 0 bases, there was a span of 13 bases. Germline V gene sequence: CDR1 DFQATT, CDR2 SNEGSKA (reference sequence). The chain carries TRBV20-1 and TRBJ2-1; a possible D gene is TRBD2 (5 bases). This clonotype originated in a human donor with severe aplastic anemia or a healthy control (not recorded which). Material: sorted CD4+, CD8+, or CD8+CD57+ T cells (not recorded which) from PBMCs. Here the CDR3 DNA reads TGCAGTGCTACCTTAGCGTTCCGCTCCTACAATGAGCAGTTCTTC. It is translated as CSATLAFRSYNEQFF.